The 4 T cell receptor beta chains presented below share a single source sample, sequenced in a study of T cells in Graves' hyperthyroidism and ophthalmopathy. What was amplified from RNA transcripts were TCR beta CDR3 regions. With the HTBI primer set, the TCR CDR3 went through a first round of RT-PCR. TCRdb recomputed calls from the multiplex PCR reads with MiXCR, one row per CDR3 protein. The table shows approximately 400,000 distinct CDR3 sequences, with approximately 19% occurring only once. Sequenced: blood. The receptor set was obtained from a woman younger than 35 with Graves' hyperthyroidism.

There are many counts of this clonotype. The rearrangement links TRBV11-2 to TRBJ1-1; D remains ambiguous. CDR1 and CDR2 (germline): SGHAT, FQNNGV. The ends were cut back, 7 bases at V and 0 bases at J, with 12 bases in the middle. The CDR3 covers 14 residues. The CDR3 here is CASTLGPMNTEAFF. The CDR3 DNA follows: TGTGCCAGCACCCTAGGCCCCATGAACACTGAAGCTTTCTTT.

This clonotype was seen many times. This rearrangement joins TRBV10-3 to TRBJ2-7, with D uncertain. The CDR3 covers 15 residues. Per the germline V gene, CDR1 is ENHRY and CDR2 is SYGVKD. V was trimmed by 5 bases and J by 2 bases, leaving 16 bases between them. The CDR3 here is CAISSPQTQAYEQYF. For the CDR3, the DNA is TGTGCCATCAGTTCCCCTCAGACCCAAGCCTACGAGCAGTACTTC.

A note on this clonotype: This may come from a read error, since a much larger clone is one base off. This chain joins TRBV5-1 and TRBJ2-7; 8 nucleotides agree with TRBD1. Per the germline V gene, CDR1 is SGHRS and CDR2 is YFSETQ. There are 13 residues in the CDR3. The CDR3: CASSNDRGYEQCF. The CDR3 DNA reads TGCGCCAGCAGCAATGACAGGGGCTACGAGCAGTGCTTC. Based on the CDR3 plus reference TRBV5-1 and TRBJ2-7, the full variable domain is KAGVTQTPRYLIKTRGQQVTLSCSPISGHRSVSWYQQTPGQGLQFLFEYFSETQRNKGNFPGRFSGRQFSNSRSEMNVSTLELGDSALYLCASSNDRGYEQCFGPGTRLTVT.

This sequence joins TRBV19 and TRBJ2-5; maybe TRBD2 (7 bases). The V and J ends lost 5 bases and 4 bases respectively, with 17 bases between them. Germline V gene sequence: CDR1 LNHDA, CDR2 SQIVND (reference sequence). This CDR3 contains 15 residues. CDR3 sequence (DNA): TGTGCCAGTAGTGAAATCGGGGGGCGAGGAGAGACCCAGTACTTC. It yields the protein CASSEIGGRGETQYF.